This TCR beta chain came from a study of T cells in localized non-small cell lung cancer. Clones were read by immunoSEQ multiplex PCR, and TCRdb kept only the in-frame ones, dropping some. The table lists 50,000 to 70,000 clones, roughly nine tenths of them singletons. Of note for this clone: Antigen unknown.

Study results and caveats: Within adjacent lung there appeared a median roughly 60 of the top 100 tumor clones.

This specimen was peripheral blood, taken before any cancer treatment. The clonotype comes from a man aged 35-75 years with stage I lung adenocarcinoma.

For the CDR3, the DNA is TGTGCCAGCAGTTGGGGGGCAGATACGCAGTATTTT. Translated, it gives CASSWGADTQYF. This chain uses TRBV28 with TRBJ2-3, with a tentative D call TRBD2 (6 bases). Between the trimmed V and J ends, which lost 4 bases and 4 bases, there was a span of 6 bases. CDR3 length equals 12 residues. The germline CDR1 and CDR2 sequences are MDHEN and SYDVKM.